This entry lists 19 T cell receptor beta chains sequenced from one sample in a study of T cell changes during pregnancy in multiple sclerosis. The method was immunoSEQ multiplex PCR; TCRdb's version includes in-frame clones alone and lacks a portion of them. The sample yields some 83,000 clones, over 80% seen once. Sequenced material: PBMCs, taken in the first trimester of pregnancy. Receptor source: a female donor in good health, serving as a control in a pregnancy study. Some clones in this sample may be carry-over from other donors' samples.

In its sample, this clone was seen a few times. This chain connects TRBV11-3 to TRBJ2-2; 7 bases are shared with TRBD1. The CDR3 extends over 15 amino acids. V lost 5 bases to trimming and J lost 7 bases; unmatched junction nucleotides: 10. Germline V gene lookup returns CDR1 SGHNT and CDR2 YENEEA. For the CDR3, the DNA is TGTGCCAGCAGCCCTAGACAGGGCGGCGGCGGGGAGCTGTTTTTT. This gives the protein CASSPRQGGGGELFF.

CDR3 in amino acids: CASKRGGDTEAFF. The CDR3, as DNA: TGTGCCAGTAAGAGGGGGGGAGACACTGAAGCTTTCTTT. The gene calls are TRBV19 and TRBJ1-1; TRBD1 might be the D (6 bases). CDR3 size: 13 residues. Germline-derived CDR1 and CDR2 are LNHDA and SQIVND (reference sequence). V was cut by 7 bases and J by 3 bases, with 12 bases left in between.

Here the CDR3 DNA reads TGCGCCAGCAGCCTTGGGGCTGTGAACACTGAAGCTTTCTTT. Translation gives CASSLGAVNTEAFF. The chain joins TRBV5-1 to TRBJ1-1; TRBD1 is a possible D gene (5 bases). Looked up from germline, CDR1 is SGHRS and CDR2 is YFSETQ. The CDR3 has 14 amino acids. V was shortened by 4 bases and J by 0 bases, with 10 bases between the two germline ends.

The CDR3 loop reads CASSLKGAGGEQFF. Written as DNA, the CDR3 is TGTGCCAGCAGTTTAAAGGGGGCGGGGGGTGAGCAGTTCTTC. J is TRBJ2-1 and V is TRBV28; TRBD2 might be the D (8 bases). Per germline, CDR1 MDHEN and CDR2 SYDVKM. V was cut by 2 bases and J by 9 bases, with 14 bases left in between. CDR3 length equals 14 residues.

The CDR3 sequence is CASSVGTSGTYNEQFF. CDR3 in DNA: TGTGCCAGCAGCGTTGGGACTAGCGGGACATACAATGAGCAGTTCTTC. V and J are TRBV2 and TRBJ2-1; 13 bases fit TRBD2. The CDR3 contains 16 residues. The V gene's germline CDR1 is SNHLY and CDR2 FYNNEI. After removal of 6 bases from V and 4 bases from J, the junction contained 6 bases not matched to a gene.

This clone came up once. CDR3 sequence reads: CASSPRSPGGSSNQPQHF. The CDR3 region has the DNA TGTGCCAGCAGCCCGCGATCCCCAGGGGGCTCGAGCAATCAGCCCCAGCATTTT. The rearrangement links TRBV7-9 to TRBJ1-5; TRBD1 aligns across 8 bases. V shed 5 bases, J shed 1 base, and the junction held 13 bases outside the gene matches. The CDR3 is 18 residues long. Germline V lookup: CDR1 SEHNR, CDR2 FQNEAQ (reference sequence).

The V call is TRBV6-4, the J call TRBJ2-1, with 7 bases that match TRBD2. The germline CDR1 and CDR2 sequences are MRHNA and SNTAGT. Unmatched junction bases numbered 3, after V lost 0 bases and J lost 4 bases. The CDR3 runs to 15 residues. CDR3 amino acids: CASSDSASGYNEQFF. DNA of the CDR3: TGTGCCAGCAGTGACTCGGCTAGCGGATACAATGAGCAGTTCTTC.

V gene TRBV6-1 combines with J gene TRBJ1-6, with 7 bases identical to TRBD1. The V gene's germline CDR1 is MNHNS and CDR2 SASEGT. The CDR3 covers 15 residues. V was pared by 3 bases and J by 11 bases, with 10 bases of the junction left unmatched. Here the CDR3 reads CASSDLTGNRTPLHF. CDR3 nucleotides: TGTGCCAGCAGTGACCTGACAGGGAATAGGACACCCCTCCACTTT.

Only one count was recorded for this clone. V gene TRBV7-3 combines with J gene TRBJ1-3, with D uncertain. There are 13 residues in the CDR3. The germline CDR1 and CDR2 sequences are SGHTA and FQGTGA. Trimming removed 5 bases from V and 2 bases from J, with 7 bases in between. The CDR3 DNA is TGTGCCAGCAGCCCCCTCCCTGGAAACACCATATATTTT. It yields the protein CASSPLPGNTIYF. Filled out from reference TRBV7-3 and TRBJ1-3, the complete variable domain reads GAGVSQTPSNKVTEKGKYVELRCDPISGHTALYWYRQSLGQGPEFLIYFQGTGAADDSGLPNDRFFAVRPEGSVSTLKIQRTERGDSAVYLCASSPLPGNTIYFGEGSWLTVV.

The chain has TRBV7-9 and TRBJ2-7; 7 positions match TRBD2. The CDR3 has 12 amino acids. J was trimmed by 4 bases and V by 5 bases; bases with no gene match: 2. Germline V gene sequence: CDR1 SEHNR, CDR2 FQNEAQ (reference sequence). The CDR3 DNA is TGTGCCAGCAGCCGGGGGGAGTACGAGCAGTACTTC. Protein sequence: CASSRGEYEQYF.

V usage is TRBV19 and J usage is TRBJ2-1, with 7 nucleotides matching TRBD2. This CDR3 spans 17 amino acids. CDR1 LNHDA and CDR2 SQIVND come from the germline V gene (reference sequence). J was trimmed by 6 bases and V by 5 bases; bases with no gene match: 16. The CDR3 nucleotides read TGTGCCAGTAGTGCCGCGCCTCTAGCGGTCCTTTTCAATGAGCAGTTCTTC. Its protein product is CASSAAPLAVLFNEQFF.

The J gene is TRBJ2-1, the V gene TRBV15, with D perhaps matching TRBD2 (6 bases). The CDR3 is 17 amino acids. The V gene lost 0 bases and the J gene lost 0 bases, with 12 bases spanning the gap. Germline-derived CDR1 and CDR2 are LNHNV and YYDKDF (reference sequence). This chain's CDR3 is CATSREVAASSYNEQFF. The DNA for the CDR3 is TGTGCCACCAGCAGAGAGGTAGCGGCGAGCTCCTACAATGAGCAGTTCTTC.

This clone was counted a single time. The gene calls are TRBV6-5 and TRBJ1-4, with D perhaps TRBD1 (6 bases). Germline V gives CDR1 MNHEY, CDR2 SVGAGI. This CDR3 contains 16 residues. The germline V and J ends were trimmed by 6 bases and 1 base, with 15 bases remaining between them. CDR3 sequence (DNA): TGTGCCAGCAGCTACGGAATACAGGGAACTAATGAAAAACTGTTTTTT. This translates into CASSYGIQGTNEKLFF.

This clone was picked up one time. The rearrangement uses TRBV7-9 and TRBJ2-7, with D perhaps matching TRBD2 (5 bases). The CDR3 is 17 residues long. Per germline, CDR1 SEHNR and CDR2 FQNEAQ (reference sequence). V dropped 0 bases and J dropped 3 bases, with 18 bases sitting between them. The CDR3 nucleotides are TGTGCCAGCAGCTTAGCGGAATTTCCGGGATTGTACTACGAGCAGTACTTC. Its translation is CASSLAEFPGLYYEQYF.

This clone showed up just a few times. CDR3 DNA: TGTGCCACCAGCAGAGGGGAGGCCTATGGCTACACCTTC. It codes for CATSRGEAYGYTF. The V gene is TRBV15, the J gene TRBJ1-2; D unclear. The CDR3 is made up of 13 amino acids. Trimming removed 1 base at V and 4 bases at J, with 7 bases between. Germline-derived CDR1 and CDR2 are LNHNV and YYDKDF (reference sequence).

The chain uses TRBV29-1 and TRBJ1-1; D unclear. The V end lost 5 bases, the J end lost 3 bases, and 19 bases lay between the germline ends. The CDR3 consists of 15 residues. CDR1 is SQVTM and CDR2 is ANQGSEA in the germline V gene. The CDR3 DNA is TGCAGCGTTCAAGGTTCTCCCTCAGAGGACACTGAAGCTTTCTTT. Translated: CSVQGSPSEDTEAFF.

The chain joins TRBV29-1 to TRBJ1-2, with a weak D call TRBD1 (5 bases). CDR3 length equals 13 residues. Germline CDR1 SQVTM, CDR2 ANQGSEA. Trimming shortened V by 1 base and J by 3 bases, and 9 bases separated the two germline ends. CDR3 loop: CSVEAQGDYGYTF. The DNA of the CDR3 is TGCAGCGTTGAAGCTCAGGGTGACTATGGCTACACCTTC.

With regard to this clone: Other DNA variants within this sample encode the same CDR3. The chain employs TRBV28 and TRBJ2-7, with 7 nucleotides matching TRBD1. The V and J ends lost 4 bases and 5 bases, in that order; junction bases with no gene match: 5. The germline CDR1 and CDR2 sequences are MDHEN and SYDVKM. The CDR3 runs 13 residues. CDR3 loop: CASSSTGSDEQYF. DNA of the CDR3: TGTGCCAGCAGTTCGACAGGGAGCGACGAGCAGTACTTC.

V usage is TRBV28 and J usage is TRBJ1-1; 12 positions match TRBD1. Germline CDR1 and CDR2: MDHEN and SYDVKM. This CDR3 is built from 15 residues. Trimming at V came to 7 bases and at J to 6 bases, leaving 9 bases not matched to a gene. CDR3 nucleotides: TGTGCCAGCACACTACTTGGGACAGGGGGCTCTGAAGCTTTCTTT. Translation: CASTLLGTGGSEAFF.